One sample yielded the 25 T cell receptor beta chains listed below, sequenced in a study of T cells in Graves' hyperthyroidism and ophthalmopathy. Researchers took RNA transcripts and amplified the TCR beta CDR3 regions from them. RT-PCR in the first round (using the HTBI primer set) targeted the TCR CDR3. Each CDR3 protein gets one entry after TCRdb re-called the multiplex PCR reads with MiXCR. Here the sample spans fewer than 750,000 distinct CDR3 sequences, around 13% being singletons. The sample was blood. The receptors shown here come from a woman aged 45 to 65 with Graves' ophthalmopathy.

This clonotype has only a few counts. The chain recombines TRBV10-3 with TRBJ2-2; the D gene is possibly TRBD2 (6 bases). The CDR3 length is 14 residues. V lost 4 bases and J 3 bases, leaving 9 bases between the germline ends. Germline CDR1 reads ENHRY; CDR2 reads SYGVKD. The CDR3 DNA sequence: TGTGCCATCAGTGGCGGAGGGGACACCGGGGAGCTGTTTTTT. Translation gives CAISGGGDTGELFF.

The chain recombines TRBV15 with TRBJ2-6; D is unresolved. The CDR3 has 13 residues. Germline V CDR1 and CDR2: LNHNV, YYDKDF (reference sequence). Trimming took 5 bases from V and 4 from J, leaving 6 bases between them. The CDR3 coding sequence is TGTGCCACCAGCGGAACGGGGGCCAACGTCCTGACTTTC. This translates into CATSGTGANVLTF.

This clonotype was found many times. The DNA for the CDR3 is TGTGCCAGCAAACCGGGCCCCTACTCCTACGAGCAGTACTTC. This codes for CASKPGPYSYEQYF. The chain uses TRBV28 and TRBJ2-7; D gene ambiguous. V was trimmed by 7 bases and J by 0 bases, leaving 13 bases between them. This CDR3 is 14 amino acids long. From germline, CDR1 is MDHEN and CDR2 SYDVKM.

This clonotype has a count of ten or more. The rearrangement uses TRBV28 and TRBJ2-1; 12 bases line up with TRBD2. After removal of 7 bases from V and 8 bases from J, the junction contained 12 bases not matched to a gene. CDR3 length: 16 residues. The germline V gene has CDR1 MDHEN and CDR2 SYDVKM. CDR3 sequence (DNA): TGTGCCAGCAAACCTAGCGGGAGGGCCGAGATGGATGAGCAGTTCTTC. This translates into CASKPSGRAEMDEQFF.

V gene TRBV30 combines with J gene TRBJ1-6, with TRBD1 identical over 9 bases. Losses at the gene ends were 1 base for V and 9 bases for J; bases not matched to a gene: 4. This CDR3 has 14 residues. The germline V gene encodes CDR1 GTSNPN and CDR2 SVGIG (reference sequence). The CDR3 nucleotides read TGTGCCTGGAGTGAACAGGGGGCCGGTTCACCCCTCCACTTT. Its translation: CAWSEQGAGSPLHF.

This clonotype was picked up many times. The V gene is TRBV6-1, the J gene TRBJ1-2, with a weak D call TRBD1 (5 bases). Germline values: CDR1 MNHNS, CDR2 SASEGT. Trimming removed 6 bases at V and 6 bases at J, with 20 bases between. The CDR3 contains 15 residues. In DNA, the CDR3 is TGTGCCAGCAGGGAGACAGCGGGAAAGGTACATGGCTACACCTTC. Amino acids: CASRETAGKVHGYTF.

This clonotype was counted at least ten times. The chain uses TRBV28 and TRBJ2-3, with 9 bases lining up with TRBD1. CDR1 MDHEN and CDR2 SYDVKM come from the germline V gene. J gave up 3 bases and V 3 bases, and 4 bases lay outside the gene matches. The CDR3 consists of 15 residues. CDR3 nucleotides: TGTGCCAGCAGTTTTAACAGGGGGCGAACAGATACGCAGTATTTT. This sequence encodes CASSFNRGRTDTQYF.

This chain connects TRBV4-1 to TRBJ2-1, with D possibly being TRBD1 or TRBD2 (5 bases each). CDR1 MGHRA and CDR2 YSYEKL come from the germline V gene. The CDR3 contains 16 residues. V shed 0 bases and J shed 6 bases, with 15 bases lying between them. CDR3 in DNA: TGCGCCAGCAGCCAAGATGGGGCAGGACTCTGCAATGAGCAGTTCTTC. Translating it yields CASSQDGAGLCNEQFF.

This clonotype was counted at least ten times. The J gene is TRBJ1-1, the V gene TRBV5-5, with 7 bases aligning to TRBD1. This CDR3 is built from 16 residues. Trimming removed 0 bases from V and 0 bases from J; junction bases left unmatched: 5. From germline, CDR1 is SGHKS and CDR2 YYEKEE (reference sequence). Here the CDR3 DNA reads TGTGCCAGCAGCTTGGGAGACAGGGTGGTGAACACTGAAGCTTTCTTT. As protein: CASSLGDRVVNTEAFF.

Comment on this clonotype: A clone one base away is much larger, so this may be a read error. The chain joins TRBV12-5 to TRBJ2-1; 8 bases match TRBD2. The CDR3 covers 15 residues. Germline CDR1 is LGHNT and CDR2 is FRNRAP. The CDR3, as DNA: TGTGCTAGTGGTTTGGGGACTAGCAAATACAATGAGCAGCTCTTC. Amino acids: CASGLGTSKYNEQLF. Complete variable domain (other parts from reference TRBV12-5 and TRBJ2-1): DARVTQTPRHKVTEMGQEVTMRCQPILGHNTVFWYRQTMMQGLELLAYFRNRAPLDDSGMPKDRFSAEMPDATLATLKIQPSEPRDSAVYFCASGLGTSKYNEQLFGPGTRLTVL.

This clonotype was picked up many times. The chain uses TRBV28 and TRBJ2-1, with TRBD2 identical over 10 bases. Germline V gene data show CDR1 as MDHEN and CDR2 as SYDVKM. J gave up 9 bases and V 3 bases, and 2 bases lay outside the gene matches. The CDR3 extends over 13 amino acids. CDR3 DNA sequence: TGTGCCAGCAGTTTGATAGCGGGGGGTGAGCAGTTCTTC. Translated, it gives CASSLIAGGEQFF.

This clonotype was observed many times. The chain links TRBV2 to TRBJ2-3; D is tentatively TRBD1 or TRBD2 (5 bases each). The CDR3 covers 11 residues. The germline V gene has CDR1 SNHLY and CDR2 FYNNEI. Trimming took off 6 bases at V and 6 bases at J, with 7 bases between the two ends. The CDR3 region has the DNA TGTGCCAGCAGGGGGGAGGATACGCAGTATTTT. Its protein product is CASRGEDTQYF.

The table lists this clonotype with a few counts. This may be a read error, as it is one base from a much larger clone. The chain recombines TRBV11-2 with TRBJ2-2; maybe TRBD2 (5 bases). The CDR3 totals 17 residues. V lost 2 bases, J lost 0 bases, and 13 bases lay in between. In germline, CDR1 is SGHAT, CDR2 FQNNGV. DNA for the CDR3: TGTGCCAGCAGCTTATTCGGGGAGCCCACGAACACCGGGGAGCTGTTTTTT. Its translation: CASSLFGEPTNTGELFF. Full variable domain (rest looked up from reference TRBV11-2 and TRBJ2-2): EAGVAQSPRYKIIEKRQSVAFWCNPISGHATLYWYQQILGQGPKLLIQFQNNGVVDDSQLPKDRFSAERLKGVDSTLKIQPAKLEDSAVYLCASSLFGEPTNTGELFFGEGSRLTVL.

The CDR3 nucleotides read TGTGCCAGCAGTGAACCGGTGGCAGGGGGTTTCTCACCCCTCCACTTT. This gives the protein CASSEPVAGGFSPLHF. This sequence joins TRBV6-1 and TRBJ1-6; the match to TRBD1 covers 7 bases. This CDR3 has 16 amino acids. CDR1 is MNHNS and CDR2 is SASEGT in the germline V gene. J lost 10 bases, V lost 2 bases, and 11 bases had no gene match.

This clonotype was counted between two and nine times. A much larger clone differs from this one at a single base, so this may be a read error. CDR3 in amino acids: CASTTVNRTFNEQFF. DNA of the CDR3: TGTGCCAGCACCACCGTTAATCGGACTTTCAATGAGCAGTTCTTC. V gene TRBV12-3 or TRBV12-4 combines with J gene TRBJ2-1; D possibly corresponds to TRBD2 (5 bases). V lost 7 bases, J lost 6 bases, and 19 bases lay in between. The CDR3 has 15 amino acids.

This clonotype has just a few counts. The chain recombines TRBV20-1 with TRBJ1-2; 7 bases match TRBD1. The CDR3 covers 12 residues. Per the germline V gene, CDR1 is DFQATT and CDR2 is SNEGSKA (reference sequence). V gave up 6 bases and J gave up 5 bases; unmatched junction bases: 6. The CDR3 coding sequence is TGCAGTGCCCTAGACAGGGCTTATGGCTACACCTTC. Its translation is CSALDRAYGYTF.

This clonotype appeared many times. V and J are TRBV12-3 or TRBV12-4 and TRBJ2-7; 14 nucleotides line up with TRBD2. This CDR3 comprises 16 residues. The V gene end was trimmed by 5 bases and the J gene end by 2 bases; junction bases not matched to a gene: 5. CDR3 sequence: CASSLRTSGGTYEQYF. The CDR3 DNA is TGTGCCAGCAGTCTAAGGACTAGCGGGGGGACCTACGAGCAGTACTTC.

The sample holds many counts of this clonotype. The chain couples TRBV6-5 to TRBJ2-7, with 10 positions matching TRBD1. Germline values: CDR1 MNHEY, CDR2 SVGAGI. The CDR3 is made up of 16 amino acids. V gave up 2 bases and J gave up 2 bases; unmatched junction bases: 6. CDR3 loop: CASSYDGQGVTYEQYF. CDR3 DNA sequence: TGTGCCAGCAGTTACGACGGACAGGGGGTTACCTACGAGCAGTACTTC.

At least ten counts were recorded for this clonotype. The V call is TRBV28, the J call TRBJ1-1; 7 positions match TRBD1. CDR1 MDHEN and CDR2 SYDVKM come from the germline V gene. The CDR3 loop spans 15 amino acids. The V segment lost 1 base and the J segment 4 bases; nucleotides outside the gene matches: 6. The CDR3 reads CASSLLGGRGTEAFF. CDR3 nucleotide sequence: TGTGCCAGCAGTTTATTAGGGGGCAGGGGCACTGAAGCTTTCTTT.

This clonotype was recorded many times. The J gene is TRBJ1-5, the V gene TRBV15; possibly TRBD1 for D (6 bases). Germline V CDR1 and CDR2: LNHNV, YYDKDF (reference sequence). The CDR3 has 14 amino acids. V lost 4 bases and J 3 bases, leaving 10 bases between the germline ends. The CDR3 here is CATSIWDINQPQHF. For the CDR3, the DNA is TGTGCCACCAGCATCTGGGACATCAATCAGCCCCAGCATTTT.

CDR3 sequence: CASSPSDLRTQYF. The CDR3 DNA is TGTGCCAGCAGCCCCTCGGACCTGCGGACCCAGTACTTC. The rearrangement links TRBV7-3 to TRBJ2-5; D is unresolved. The CDR3 is 13 amino acids. CDR1 is SGHTA, CDR2 FQGTGA, per germline. The ends were cut back, 5 bases at V and 7 bases at J, with 14 bases in the middle. The full variable domain, completed using reference TRBV7-3 and TRBJ2-5, is GAGVSQTPSNKVTEKGKYVELRCDPISGHTALYWYRQSLGQGPEFLIYFQGTGAADDSGLPNDRFFAVRPEGSVSTLKIQRTERGDSAVYLCASSPSDLRTQYFGPGTRLLVL.

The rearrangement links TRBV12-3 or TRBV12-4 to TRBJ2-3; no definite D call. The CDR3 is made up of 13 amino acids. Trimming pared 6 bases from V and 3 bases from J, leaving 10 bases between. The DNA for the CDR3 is TGTGCCAGCAGAGGCAGTGGTACAGATACGCAGTATTTT. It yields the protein CASRGSGTDTQYF.

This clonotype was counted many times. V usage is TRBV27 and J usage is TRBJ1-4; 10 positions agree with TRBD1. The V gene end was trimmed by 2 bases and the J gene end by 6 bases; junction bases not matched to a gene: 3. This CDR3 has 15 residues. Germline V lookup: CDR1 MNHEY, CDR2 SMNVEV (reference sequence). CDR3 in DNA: TGTGCCAGCAGTTTAACGGGACAGGGGTATGAAAAACTGTTTTTT. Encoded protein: CASSLTGQGYEKLFF.

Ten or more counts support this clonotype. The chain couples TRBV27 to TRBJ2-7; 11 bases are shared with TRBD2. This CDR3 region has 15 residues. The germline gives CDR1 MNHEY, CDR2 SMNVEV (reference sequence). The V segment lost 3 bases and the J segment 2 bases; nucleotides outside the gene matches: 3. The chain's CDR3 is CASSLTSGMPYEQYF. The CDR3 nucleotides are TGTGCCAGCAGTTTGACTAGCGGGATGCCCTACGAGCAGTACTTC.

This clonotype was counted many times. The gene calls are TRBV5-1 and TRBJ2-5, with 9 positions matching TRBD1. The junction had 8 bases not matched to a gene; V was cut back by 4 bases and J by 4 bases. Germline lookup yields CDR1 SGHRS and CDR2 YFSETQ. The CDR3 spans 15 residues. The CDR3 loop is CASSEGQGLPETQYF. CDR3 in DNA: TGCGCCAGCAGCGAGGGACAGGGATTGCCAGAGACCCAGTACTTC.